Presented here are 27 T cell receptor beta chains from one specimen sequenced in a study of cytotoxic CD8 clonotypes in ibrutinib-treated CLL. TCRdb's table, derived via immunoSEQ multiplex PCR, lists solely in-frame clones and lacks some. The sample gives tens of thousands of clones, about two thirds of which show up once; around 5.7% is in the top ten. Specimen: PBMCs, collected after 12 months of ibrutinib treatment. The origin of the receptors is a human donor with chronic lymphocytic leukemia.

This CDR3 is CASIPGGTPYSNQPQHF. The CDR3 region has the DNA TGTGCCAGCATCCCCGGTGGGACACCTTATAGCAATCAGCCCCAGCATTTT. This rearrangement joins TRBV28 to TRBJ1-5, with D maybe TRBD1 (6 bases). This CDR3 spans 17 amino acids. Trimming removed 7 bases at V and 0 bases at J, with 19 bases between. Germline V lookup: CDR1 MDHEN, CDR2 SYDVKM.

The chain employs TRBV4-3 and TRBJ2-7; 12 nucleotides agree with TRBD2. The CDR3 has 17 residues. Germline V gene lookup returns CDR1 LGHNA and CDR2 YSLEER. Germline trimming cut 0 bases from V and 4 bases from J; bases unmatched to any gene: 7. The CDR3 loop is CASSQDFVTSGGYEQYF. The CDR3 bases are TGCGCCAGCAGCCAAGATTTTGTGACTAGCGGGGGATACGAGCAGTACTTC.

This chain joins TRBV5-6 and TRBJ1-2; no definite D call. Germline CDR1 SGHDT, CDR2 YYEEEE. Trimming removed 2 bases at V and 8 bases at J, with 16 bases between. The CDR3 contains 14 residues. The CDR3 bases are TGTGCCAGCAGCTTAGATTTGAGGGTTGGCGGCTACACCTTC. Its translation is CASSLDLRVGGYTF.

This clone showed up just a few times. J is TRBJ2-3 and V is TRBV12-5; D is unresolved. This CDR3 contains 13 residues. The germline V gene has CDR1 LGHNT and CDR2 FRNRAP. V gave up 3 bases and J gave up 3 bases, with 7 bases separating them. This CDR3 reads CASGFQRTDTQYF. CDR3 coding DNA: TGTGCTAGTGGTTTTCAGCGAACAGATACGCAGTATTTT.

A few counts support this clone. The CDR3 sequence is CASSSTNQPQHF. CDR3 DNA: TGTGCCAGCAGTTCAACGAATCAGCCCCAGCATTTT. This sequence joins TRBV28 and TRBJ1-5; D remains ambiguous. With 4 bases removed from V and 4 bases from J, the gap between germline ends came to 5 bases. This CDR3 region has 12 residues. Per germline, CDR1 MDHEN and CDR2 SYDVKM.

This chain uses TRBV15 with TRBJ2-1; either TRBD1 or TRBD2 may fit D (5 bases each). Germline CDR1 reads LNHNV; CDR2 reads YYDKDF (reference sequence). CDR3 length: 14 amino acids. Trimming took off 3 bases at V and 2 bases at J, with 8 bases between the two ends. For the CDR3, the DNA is TGTGCCACCAGCAGGCGAGGGGCCTACAATGAGCAGTTCTTC. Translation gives CATSRRGAYNEQFF.

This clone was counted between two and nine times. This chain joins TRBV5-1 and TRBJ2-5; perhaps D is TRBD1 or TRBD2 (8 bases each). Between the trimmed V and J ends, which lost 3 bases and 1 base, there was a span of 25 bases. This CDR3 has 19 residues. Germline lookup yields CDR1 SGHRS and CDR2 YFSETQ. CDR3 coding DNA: TGCGCCAGCAGCTCCGGGGGGGCCAGGGGGCAAGTGGGCCAAGAGACCCAGTACTTC. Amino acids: CASSSGGARGQVGQETQYF.

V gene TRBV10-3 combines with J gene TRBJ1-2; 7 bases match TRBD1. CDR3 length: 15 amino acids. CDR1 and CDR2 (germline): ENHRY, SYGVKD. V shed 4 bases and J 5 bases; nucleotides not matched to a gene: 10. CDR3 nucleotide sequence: TGTGCCATCAGTGGAGGGGACACACAGGGGTATGGCTACACCTTC. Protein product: CAISGGDTQGYGYTF.

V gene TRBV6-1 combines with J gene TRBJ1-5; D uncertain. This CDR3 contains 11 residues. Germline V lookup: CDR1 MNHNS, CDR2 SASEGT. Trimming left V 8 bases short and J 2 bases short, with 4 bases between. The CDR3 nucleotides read TGTGCCAGCGGGGGCAATCAGCCCCAGCATTTT. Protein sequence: CASGGNQPQHF.

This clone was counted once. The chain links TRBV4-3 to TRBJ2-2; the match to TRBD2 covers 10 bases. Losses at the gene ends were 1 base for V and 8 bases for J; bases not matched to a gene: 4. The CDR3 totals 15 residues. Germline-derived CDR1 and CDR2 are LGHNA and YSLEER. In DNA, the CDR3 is TGCGCCAGCAGCCAAGGGCTAGCGGGGGCAGGGGAGCTGTTTTTT. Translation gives CASSQGLAGAGELFF.

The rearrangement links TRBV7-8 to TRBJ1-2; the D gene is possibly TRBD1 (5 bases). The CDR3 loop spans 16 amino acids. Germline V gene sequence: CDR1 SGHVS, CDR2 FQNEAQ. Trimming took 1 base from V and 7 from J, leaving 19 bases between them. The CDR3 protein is CASSLGGLRGAFGYTF. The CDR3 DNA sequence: TGTGCCAGCAGCTTAGGGGGATTACGCGGGGCGTTTGGCTACACCTTC.

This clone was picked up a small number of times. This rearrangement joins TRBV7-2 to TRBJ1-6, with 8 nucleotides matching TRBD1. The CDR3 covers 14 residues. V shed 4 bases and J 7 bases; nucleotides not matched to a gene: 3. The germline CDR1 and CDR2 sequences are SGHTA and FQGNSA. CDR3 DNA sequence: TGTGCCAGCAGCTCCGGACAGGGAAATTCACCCCTCCACTTT. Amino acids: CASSSGQGNSPLHF.

The CDR3 loop is CAWSQSFRDPRDGYTF. CDR3 coding DNA: TGTGCCTGGAGTCAATCTTTCCGGGATCCCCGTGATGGCTACACCTTC. V usage is TRBV30 and J usage is TRBJ1-2; no firm D call. V shed 2 bases and J shed 6 bases, with 22 bases lying between them. This CDR3 has 16 residues. Germline V gene lookup returns CDR1 GTSNPN and CDR2 SVGIG (reference sequence).

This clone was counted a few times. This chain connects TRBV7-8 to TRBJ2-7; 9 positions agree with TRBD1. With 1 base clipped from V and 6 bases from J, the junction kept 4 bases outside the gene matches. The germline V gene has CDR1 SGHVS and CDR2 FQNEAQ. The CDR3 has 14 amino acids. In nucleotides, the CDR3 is TGTGCCAGCAGCTTAGTCGGGACAGGGTTCGAGCAGTACTTC. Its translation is CASSLVGTGFEQYF.

The CDR3 DNA follows: TGTGCCAGCAGCTCGACAGGGGGCAATCAGCCCCAGCATTTT. This codes for CASSSTGGNQPQHF. The rearrangement joins TRBV7-9 to TRBJ1-5; 8 bases map to TRBD1. V shed 4 bases, J shed 2 bases, and the junction held 1 base outside the gene matches. The V gene's germline CDR1 is SEHNR and CDR2 FQNEAQ (reference sequence). The length of the CDR3 is 14 residues.

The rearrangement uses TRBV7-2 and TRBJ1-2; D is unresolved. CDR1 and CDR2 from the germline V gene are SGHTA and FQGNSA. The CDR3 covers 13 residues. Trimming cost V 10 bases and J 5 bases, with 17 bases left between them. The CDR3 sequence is CATTRETEYGYTF. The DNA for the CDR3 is TGTGCCACAACCCGGGAGACGGAGTATGGCTACACCTTC.

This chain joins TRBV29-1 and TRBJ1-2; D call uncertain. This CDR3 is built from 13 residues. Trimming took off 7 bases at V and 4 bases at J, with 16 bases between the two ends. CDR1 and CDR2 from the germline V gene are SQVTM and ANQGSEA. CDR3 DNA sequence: TGCAGCGCCGGACGGTACAACGGCTATGGCTACACCTTC. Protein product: CSAGRYNGYGYTF.

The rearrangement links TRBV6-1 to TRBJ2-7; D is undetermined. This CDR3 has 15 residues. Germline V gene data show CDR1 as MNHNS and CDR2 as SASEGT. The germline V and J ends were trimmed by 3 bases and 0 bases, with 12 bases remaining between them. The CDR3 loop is CASSDRNLNSYEQYF. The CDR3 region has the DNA TGTGCCAGCAGTGACAGGAATCTGAACTCCTACGAGCAGTACTTC.

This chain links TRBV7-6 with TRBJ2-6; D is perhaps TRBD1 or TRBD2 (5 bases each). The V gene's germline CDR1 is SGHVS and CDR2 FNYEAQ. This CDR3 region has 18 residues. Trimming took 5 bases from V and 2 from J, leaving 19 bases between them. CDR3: CASSALVRGPTGANVLTF. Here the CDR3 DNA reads TGTGCCAGCAGCGCCCTAGTCCGGGGCCCGACTGGGGCCAACGTCCTGACTTTC.

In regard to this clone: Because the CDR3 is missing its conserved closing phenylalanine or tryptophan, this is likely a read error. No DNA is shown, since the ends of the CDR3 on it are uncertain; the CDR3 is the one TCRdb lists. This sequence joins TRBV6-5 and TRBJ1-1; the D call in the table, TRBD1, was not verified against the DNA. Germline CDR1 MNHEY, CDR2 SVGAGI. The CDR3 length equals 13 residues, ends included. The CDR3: CASSSGTGGRSII.

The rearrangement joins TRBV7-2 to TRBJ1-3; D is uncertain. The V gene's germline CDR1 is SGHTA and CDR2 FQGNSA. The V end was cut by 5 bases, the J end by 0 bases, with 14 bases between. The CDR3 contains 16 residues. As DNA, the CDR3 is TGTGCCAGCAGCGTCAGGCGGGGAGCCTCTGGAAACACCATATATTTT. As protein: CASSVRRGASGNTIYF. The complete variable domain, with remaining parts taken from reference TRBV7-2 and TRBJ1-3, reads GAGVSQSPSNKVTEKGKDVELRCDPISGHTALYWYRQSLGQGLEFLIYFQGNSAPDKSGLPSDRFSAERTGGSVSTLTIQRTQQEDSAVYLCASSVRRGASGNTIYFGEGSWLTVV.

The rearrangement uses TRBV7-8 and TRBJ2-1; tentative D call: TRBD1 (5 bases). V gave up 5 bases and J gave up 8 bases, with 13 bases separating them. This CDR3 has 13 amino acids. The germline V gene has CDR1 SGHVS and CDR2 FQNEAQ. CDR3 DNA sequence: TGTGCCAGCAGCCCACCCAGGGTGGATGAGCAGTTCTTC. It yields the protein CASSPPRVDEQFF.

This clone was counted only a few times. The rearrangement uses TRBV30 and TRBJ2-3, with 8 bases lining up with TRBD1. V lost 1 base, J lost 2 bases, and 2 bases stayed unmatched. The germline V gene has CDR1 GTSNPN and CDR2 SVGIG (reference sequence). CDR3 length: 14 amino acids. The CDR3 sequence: CAWSGGQVTDTQYF. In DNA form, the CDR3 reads TGTGCCTGGAGTGGGGGACAGGTCACAGATACGCAGTATTTT.

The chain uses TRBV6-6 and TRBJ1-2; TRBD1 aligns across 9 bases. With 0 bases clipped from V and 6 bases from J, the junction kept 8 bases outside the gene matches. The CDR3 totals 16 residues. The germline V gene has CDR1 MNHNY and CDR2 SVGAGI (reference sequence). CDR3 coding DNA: TGTGCCAGCAGTTACTCGGGGACAGGGAACGCGAATGGCTACACCTTC. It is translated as CASSYSGTGNANGYTF.

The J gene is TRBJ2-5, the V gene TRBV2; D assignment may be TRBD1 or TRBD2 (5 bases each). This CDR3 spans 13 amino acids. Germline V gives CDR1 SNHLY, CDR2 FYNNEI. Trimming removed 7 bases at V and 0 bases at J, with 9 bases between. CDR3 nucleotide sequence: TGTGCCAGCACATGGGGGAACCAAGAGACCCAGTACTTC. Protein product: CASTWGNQETQYF. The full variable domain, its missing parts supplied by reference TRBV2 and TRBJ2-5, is EPEVTQTPSHQVTQMGQEVILRCVPISNHLYFYWYRQILGQKVEFLVSFYNNEISEKSEIFDDQFSVERPDGSNFTLKIRSTKLEDSAMYFCASTWGNQETQYFGPGTRLLVL.

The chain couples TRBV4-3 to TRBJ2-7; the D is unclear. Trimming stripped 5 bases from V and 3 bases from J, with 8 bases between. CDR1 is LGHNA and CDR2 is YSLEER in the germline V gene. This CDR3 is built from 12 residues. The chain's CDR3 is CASSLQGYEQYF. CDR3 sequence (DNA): TGCGCCAGCAGCTTACAAGGCTACGAGCAGTACTTC.

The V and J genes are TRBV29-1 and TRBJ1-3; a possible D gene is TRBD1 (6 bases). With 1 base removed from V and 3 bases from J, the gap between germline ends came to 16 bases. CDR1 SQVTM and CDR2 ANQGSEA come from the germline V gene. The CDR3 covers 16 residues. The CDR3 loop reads CSVEGPGGAYGNTIYF. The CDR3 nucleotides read TGCAGCGTTGAAGGGCCGGGGGGCGCTTATGGAAACACCATATATTTT.